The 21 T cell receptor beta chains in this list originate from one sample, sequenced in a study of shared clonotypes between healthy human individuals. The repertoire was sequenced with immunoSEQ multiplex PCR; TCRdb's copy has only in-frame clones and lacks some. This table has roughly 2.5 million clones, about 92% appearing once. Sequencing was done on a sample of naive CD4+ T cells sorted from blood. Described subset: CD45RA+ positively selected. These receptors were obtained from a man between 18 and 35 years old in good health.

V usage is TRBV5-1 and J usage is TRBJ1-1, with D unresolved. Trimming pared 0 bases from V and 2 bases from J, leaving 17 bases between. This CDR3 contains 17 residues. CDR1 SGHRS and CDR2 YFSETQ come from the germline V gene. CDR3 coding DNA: TGCGCCAGCAGCTTGGGGAGGGCAACCTCGAGAAACACTGAAGCTTTCTTT. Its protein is CASSLGRATSRNTEAFF. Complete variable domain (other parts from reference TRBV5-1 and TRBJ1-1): KAGVTQTPRYLIKTRGQQVTLSCSPISGHRSVSWYQQTPGQGLQFLFEYFSETQRNKGNFPGRFSGRQFSNSRSEMNVSTLELGDSALYLCASSLGRATSRNTEAFFGQGTRLTVV.

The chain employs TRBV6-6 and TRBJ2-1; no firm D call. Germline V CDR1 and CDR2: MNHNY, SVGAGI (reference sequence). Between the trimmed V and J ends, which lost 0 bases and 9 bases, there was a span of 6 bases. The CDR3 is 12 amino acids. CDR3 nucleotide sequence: TGTGCCAGCAGTTACTCCGTTGGTGAGCAGTTCTTC. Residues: CASSYSVGEQFF.

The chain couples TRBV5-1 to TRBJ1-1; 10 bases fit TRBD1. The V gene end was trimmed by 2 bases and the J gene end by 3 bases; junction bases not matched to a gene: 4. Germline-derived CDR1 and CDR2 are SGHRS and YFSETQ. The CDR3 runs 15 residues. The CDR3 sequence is CASSFEDRGHTEAFF. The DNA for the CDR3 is TGCGCCAGCAGCTTCGAAGACAGGGGGCACACTGAAGCTTTCTTT.

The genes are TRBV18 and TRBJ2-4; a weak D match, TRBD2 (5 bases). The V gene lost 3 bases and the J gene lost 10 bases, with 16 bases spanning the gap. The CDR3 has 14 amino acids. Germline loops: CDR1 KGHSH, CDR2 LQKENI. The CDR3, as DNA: TGTGCCAGCTCACCCCAAACCTCCGGGGTAATTCAGTACTTC. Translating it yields CASSPQTSGVIQYF.

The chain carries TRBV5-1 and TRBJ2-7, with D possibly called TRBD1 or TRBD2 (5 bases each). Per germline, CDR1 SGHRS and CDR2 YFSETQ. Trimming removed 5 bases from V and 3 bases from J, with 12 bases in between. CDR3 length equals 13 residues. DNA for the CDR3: TGCGCCAGCAGGAGGGACGTGGTCTACGAGCAGTACTTC. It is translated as CASRRDVVYEQYF.

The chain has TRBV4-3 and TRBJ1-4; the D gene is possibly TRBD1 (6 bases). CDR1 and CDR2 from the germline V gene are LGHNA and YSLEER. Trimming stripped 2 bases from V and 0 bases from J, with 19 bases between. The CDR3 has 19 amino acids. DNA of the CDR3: TGCGCCAGCAGCCAAAATTTGTTGAGGACAGACGCAACTAATGAAAAACTGTTTTTT. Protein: CASSQNLLRTDATNEKLFF.

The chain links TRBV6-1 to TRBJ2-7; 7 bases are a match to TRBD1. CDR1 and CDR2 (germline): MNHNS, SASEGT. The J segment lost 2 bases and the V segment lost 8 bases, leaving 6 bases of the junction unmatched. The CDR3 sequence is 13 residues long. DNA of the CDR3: TGTGCCAGCGATCGGGACAGACCCTACGAGCAGTACTTC. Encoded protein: CASDRDRPYEQYF.

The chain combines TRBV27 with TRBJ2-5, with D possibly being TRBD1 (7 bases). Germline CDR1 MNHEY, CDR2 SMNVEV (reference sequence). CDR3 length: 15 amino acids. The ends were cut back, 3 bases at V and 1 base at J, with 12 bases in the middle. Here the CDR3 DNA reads TGTGCCAGCAGTTTTGGAGGGGGCCCCCAAGAGACCCAGTACTTC. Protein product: CASSFGGGPQETQYF.

The CDR3: CASSSPGPPENTIYF. The CDR3 nucleotides are TGTGCCAGCAGCAGTCCGGGACCCCCAGAGAACACCATATATTTT. The chain has TRBV5-4 and TRBJ1-3; maybe TRBD1 (5 bases). The CDR3 is 15 amino acids. The V gene's germline CDR1 is SGHNT and CDR2 YYREEE (reference sequence). V lost 4 bases and J 7 bases, leaving 18 bases between the germline ends.

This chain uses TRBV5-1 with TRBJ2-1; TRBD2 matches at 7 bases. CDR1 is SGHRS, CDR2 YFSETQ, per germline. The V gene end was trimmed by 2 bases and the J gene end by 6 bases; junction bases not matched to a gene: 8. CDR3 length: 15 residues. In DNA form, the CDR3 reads TGCGCCAGCAGCTTTGCGGGAGTGAATGGCAATGAGCAGTTCTTC. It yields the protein CASSFAGVNGNEQFF.

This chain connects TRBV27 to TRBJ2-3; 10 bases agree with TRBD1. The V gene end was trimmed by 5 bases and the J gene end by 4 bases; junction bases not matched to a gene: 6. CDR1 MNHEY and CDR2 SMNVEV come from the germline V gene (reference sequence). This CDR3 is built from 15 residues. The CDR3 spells CASSRGTGVADTQYF. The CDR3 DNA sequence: TGTGCCAGCAGTCGGGGGACAGGGGTGGCAGATACGCAGTATTTT.

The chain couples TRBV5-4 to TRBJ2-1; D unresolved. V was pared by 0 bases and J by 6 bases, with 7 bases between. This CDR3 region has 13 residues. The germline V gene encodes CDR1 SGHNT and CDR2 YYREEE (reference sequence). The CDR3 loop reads CASSLEQFNEQFF. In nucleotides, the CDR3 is TGTGCCAGCAGCTTGGAACAGTTCAATGAGCAGTTCTTC.

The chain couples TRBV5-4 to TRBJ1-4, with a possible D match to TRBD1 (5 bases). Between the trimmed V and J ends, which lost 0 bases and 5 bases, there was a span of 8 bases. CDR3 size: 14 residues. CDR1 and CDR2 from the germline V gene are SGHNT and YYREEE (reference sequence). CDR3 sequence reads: CASSLGQSNEKLFF. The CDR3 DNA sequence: TGTGCCAGCAGCTTGGGACAGTCGAATGAAAAACTGTTTTTT.

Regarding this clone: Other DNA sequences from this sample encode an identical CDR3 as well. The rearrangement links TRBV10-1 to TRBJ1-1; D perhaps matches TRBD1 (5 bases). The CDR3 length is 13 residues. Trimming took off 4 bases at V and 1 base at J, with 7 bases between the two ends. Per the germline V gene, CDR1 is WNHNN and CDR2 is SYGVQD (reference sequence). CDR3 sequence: CASSADRNTEAFF. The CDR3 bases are TGCGCCAGCAGTGCAGACAGGAACACTGAAGCTTTCTTT.

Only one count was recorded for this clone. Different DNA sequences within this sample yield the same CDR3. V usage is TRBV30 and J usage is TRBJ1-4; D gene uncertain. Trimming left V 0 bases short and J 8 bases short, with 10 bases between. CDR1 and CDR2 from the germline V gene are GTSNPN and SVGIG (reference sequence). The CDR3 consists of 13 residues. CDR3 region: CAWSVRVREKLFF. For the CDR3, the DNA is TGTGCCTGGAGTGTACGAGTACGCGAAAAACTGTTTTTT. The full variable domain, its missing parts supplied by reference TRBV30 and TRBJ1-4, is SQTIHQWPATLVQPVGSPLSLECTVEGTSNPNLYWYRQAAGRGLQLLFYSVGIGQISSEVPQNLSASRPQDRQFILSSKKLLLSDSGFYLCAWSVRVREKLFFGSGTQLSVL.

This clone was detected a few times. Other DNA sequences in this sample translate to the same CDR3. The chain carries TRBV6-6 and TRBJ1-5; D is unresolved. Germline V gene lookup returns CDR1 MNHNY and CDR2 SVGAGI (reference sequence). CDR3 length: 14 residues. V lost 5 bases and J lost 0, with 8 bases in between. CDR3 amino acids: CASSAQNSNQPQHF. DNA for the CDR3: TGTGCCAGCAGTGCCCAGAATAGCAATCAGCCCCAGCATTTT.

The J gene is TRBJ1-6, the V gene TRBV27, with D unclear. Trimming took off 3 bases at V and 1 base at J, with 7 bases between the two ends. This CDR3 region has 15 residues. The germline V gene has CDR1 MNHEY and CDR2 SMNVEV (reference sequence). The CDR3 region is CASSFTVSYNSPLHF. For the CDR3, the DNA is TGTGCCAGCAGTTTTACGGTTTCCTATAATTCACCCCTCCACTTT.

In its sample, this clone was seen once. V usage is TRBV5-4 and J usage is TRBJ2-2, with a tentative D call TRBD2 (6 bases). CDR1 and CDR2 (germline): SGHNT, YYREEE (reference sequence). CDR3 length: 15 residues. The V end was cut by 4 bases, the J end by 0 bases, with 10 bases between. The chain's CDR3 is CASSRGLPNTGELFF. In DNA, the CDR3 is TGTGCCAGCAGCCGGGGGTTACCGAACACCGGGGAGCTGTTTTTT.

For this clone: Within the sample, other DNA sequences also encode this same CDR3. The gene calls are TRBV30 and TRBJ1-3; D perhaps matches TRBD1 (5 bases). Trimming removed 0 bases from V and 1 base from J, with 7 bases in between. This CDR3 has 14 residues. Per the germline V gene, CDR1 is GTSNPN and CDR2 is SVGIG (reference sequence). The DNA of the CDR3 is TGTGCCTGGAGTGTGGGGGGATCTGGAAACACCATATATTTT. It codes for CAWSVGGSGNTIYF.

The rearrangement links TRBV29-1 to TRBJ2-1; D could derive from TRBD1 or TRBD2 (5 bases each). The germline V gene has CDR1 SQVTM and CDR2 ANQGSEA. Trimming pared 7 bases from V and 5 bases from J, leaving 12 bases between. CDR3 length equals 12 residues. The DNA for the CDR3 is TGCAGCGGGGGGTTCGGTCACAATGAGCAGTTCTTC. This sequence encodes CSGGFGHNEQFF.

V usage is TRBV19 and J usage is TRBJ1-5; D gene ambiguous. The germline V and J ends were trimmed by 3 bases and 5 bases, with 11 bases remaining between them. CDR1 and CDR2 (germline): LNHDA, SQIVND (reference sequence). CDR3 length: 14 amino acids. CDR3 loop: CASSISAGYQPQHF. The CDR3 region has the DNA TGTGCCAGTAGTATCTCGGCAGGATATCAGCCCCAGCATTTT. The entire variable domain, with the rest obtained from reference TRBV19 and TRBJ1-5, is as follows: DGGITQSPKYLFRKEGQNVTLSCEQNLNHDAMYWYRQDPGQGLRLIYYSQIVNDFQKGDIAEGYSVSREKKESFPLTVTSAQKNPTAFYLCASSISAGYQPQHFGDGTRLSIL.